The T cell receptor (beta chain) under discussion was sequenced for a study of T cells in localized non-small cell lung cancer. Per the germline V gene, CDR1 is KGHSH and CDR2 is LQKENI. The CDR3 covers 13 residues. Germline trimming cut 3 bases from V and 6 bases from J; bases unmatched to any gene: 3. Sequencing used immunoSEQ multiplex PCR; TCRdb keeps in-frame clones, though not all of them. Among around 3,700 clones listed, 25% to 30% were seen once. This TCR was sampled from a female donor aged 60 or older with stage I lung adenocarcinoma. Sequencing used lung tumor tissue, obtained before any cancer treatment. The V and J genes are TRBV18 and TRBJ1-1, with 8 bases fitting TRBD1. CDR3 DNA sequence: TGTGCCAGCTCACCCGGGACAGGTGCTGAAGCTTTCTTT. Translated: CASSPGTGAEAFF.